This T cell receptor beta chain was observed in a study of T cells in localized non-small cell lung cancer. Overall study results and limits: Those with higher blood T cell density had longer overall survival.

Turning to this clone: Antigen unknown.

Germline CDR1 reads SSHAT; CDR2 reads FNYEAQ (reference sequence). CDR3 size: 15 residues. The V gene end was trimmed by 3 bases and the J gene end by 9 bases; junction bases not matched to a gene: 6. The protocol was immunoSEQ multiplex PCR, while the TCRdb copy is restricted to in-frame clones and leaves out a portion. The repertoire holds about 26,000 clones, with more than 85% as singletons. The clonotype was recovered from a female donor over 55 with stage II squamous cell lung carcinoma. The sample in question was peripheral blood, obtained before any cancer treatment. The V gene is TRBV7-7, the J gene TRBJ2-1; 12 nucleotides align to TRBD2. The CDR3 loop reads CASSFLAGGPSEQFF. The CDR3 DNA follows: TGTGCCAGCAGCTTCCTAGCGGGAGGGCCGAGTGAGCAGTTCTTC. Full variable domain (missing parts from reference TRBV7-7 and TRBJ2-1): GAGVSQSPRYKVTKRGQDVTLRCDPISSHATLYWYQQALGQGPEFLTYFNYEAQPDKSGLPSDRFSAERPEGSISTLTIQRTEQRDSAMYRCASSFLAGGPSEQFFGPGTRLTVL.